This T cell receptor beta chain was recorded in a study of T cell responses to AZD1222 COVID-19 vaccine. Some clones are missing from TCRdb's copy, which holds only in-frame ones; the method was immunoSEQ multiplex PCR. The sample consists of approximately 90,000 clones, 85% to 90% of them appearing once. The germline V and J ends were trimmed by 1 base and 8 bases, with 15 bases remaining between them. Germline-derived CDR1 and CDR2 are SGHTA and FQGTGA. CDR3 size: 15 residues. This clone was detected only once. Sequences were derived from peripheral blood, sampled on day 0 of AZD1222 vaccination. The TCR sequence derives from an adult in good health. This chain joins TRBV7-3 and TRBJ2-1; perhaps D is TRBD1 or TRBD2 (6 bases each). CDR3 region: CASSLNGGPWDEQFF. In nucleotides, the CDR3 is TGTGCCAGCAGCTTAAATGGGGGGCCCTGGGATGAGCAGTTCTTC.